This TCR beta chain is drawn from a study of OX40 agonist ivuxolimab in advanced cancers. Across the whole study: Patients undergoing dose escalation presented with hepatocellular carcinoma, melanoma, renal cell or head and neck cancer.

Turning to this clone: Its antigen remains unknown. Other DNA sequences in the same sample also yield this CDR3.

The investigators sampled blood at baseline, at cycle 4 day 1, and at cycle 7 day 1. Whole-study results and caveats: Expanded peripheral T-cell antigen specificity went undetermined. Relative to CD4+, CD8+ T cells held more expanded clones on average.

The germline CDR1 and CDR2 sequences are SEHNR and FQNEAQ (reference sequence). V lost 3 bases and J lost 1, with 10 bases in between. This CDR3 region has 14 residues. Clones were sequenced by immunoSEQ multiplex PCR, and TCRdb holds only the in-frame ones, with some missing. Altogether 90,000 to 100,000 clones are present, roughly four fifths being singletons, with the ten largest covering more than 1.2%. Sample: CD4+ or CD8+ T cells sorted from blood, taken in a trial of the OX40 agonist ivuxolimab. The rearrangement joins TRBV7-9 to TRBJ2-7, with D tentatively TRBD2 (5 bases). The clonotype comes from an adult with an advanced solid tumor such as melanoma, head and neck, liver or kidney cancer. The CDR3 is CASSLGVSSYEQYF. The CDR3 nucleotides read TGTGCCAGCAGCTTGGGAGTCTCTTCCTACGAGCAGTACTTC.